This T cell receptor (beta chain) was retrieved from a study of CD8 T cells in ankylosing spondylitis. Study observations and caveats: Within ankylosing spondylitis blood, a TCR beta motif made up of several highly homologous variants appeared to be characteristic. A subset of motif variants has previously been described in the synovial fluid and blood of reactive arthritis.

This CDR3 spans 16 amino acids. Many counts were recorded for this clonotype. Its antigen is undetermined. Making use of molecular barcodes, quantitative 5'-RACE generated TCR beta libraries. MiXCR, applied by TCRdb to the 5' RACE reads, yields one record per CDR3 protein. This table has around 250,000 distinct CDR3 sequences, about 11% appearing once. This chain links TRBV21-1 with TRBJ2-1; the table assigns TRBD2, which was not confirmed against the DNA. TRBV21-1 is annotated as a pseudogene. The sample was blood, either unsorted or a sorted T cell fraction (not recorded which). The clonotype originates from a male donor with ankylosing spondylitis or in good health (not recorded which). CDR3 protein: CASSKTRTSGYNEQFF. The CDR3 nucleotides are TGTGCCAGCAGCAAAACTCGGACTAGCGGTTACAATGAGCAGTTCTTC.